Detailed here is one T cell receptor (beta chain). This entry is derived from a study of blood T cell repertoires in COVID-19. Study-wide background: COVID-19 samples collected from the United States, Italy and Spain covered acute and convalescent phases. The cDNA or gDNA used as material had been derived from T cells, B-cell-depleted T cells, or PBMCs.

Authors' processing steps: The assay estimated nucleated cells by amplifying reference gene primers. Libraries were prepared by immunoSEQ multiplex PCR; TCRdb keeps only in-frame clonotypes and omits some of them. V and J calls and clone size are those listed in that table; D and trimming were worked out from the DNA. This table holds approximately 180,000 clones, approximately 81% found once. Patients in Seattle were enrolled during active infection, then followed longitudinally. V was clipped by 5 bases and J by 2 bases; unmatched bases: 9. The CDR3 covers 18 residues. Looked up from germline, CDR1 is MNHEY and CDR2 is SMNVEV (reference sequence).

This sequence was found in a person aged 65 to 85 with COVID-19, enrolled during active disease. The chain links TRBV27 to TRBJ2-3; 14 bases are shared with TRBD2. The material sequenced was peripheral blood. The CDR3, as DNA: TGTGCCAGCAGTCAAGGGACTAGCGGGAGTACTTCCACAGATACGCAGTATTTT. Protein product: CASSQGTSGSTSTDTQYF.